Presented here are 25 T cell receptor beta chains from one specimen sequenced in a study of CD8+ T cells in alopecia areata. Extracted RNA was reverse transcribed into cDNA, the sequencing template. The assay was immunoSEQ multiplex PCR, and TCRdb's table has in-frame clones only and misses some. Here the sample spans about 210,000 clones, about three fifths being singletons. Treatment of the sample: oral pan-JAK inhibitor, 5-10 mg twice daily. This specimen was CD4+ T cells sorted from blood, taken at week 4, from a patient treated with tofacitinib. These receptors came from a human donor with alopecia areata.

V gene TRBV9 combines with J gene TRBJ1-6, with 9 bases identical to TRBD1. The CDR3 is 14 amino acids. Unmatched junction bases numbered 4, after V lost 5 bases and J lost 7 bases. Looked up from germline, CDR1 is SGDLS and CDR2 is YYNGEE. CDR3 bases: TGTGCCAGCAGGACCGGGACAGGGAATTCACCCCTCCACTTT. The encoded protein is CASRTGTGNSPLHF.

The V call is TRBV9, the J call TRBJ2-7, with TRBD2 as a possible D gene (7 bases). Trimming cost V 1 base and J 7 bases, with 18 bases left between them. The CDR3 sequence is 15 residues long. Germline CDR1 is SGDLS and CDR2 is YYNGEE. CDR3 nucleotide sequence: TGTGCCAGCAGCGTACAACCAACAGGGCGGGAGGAGCAGTACTTC. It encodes CASSVQPTGREEQYF.

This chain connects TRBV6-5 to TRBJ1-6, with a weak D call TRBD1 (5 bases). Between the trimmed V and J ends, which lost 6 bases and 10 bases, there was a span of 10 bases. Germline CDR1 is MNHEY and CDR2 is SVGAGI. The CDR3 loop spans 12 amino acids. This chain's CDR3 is CASRPRESPLHF. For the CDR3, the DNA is TGTGCCAGCAGACCCAGGGAATCACCCCTCCACTTT.

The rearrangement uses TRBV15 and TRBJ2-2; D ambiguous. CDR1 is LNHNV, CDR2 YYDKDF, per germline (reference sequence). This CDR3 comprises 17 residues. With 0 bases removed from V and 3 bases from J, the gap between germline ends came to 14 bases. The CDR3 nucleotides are TGTGCCACCAGCAGAGATCACGGAATCCGCGACACCGGGGAGCTGTTTTTT. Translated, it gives CATSRDHGIRDTGELFF.

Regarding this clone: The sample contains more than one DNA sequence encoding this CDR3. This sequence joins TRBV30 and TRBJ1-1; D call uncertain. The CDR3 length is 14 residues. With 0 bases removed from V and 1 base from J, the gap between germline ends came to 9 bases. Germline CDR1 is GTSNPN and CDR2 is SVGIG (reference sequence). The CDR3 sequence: CAWSVSRRNTEAFF. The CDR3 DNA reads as TGTGCCTGGAGTGTAAGCAGGCGGAACACTGAAGCTTTCTTT. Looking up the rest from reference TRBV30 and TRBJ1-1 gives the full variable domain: SQTIHQWPATLVQPVGSPLSLECTVEGTSNPNLYWYRQAAGRGLQLLFYSVGIGQISSEVPQNLSASRPQDRQFILSSKKLLLSDSGFYLCAWSVSRRNTEAFFGQGTRLTVV.

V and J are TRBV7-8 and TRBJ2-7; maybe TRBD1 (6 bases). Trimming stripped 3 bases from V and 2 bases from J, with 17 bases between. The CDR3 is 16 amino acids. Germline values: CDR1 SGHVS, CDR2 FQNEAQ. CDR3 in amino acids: CASSLTEMTGTYEQYF. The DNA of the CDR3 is TGTGCCAGCAGCTTGACGGAAATGACAGGCACCTACGAGCAGTACTTC.

CDR3: CASSLGGEQYF. Here the CDR3 DNA reads TGCGCCAGCAGCTTGGGTGGGGAGCAGTACTTC. The chain employs TRBV5-1 and TRBJ2-7; D unresolved. Trimming shortened V by 0 bases and J by 7 bases, and 5 bases separated the two germline ends. The CDR3 contains 11 residues. Germline CDR1 and CDR2: SGHRS and YFSETQ.

This CDR3 reads CASSVGSWQGQNSPLHF. In nucleotides, the CDR3 is TGTGCCAGCAGCGTAGGTTCTTGGCAGGGACAGAATTCACCCCTCCACTTT. J is TRBJ1-6 and V is TRBV9; 7 bases match TRBD1. Per the germline V gene, CDR1 is SGDLS and CDR2 is YYNGEE. The CDR3 is 17 amino acids. V was pared by 0 bases and J by 7 bases, with 10 bases of the junction left unmatched.

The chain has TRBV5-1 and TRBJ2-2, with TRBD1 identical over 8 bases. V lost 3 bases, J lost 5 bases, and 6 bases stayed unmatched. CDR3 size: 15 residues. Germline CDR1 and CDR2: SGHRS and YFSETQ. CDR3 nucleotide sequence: TGCGCCAGCAGCTACGGGACAGGTCATACCGGGGAGCTGTTTTTT. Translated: CASSYGTGHTGELFF.

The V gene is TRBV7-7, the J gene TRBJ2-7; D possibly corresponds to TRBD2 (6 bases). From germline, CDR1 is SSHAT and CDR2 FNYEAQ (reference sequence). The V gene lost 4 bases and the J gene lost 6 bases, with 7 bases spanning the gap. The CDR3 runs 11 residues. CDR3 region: CASSSRGEQYF. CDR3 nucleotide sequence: TGTGCCAGCAGCTCGCGGGGCGAGCAGTACTTC.

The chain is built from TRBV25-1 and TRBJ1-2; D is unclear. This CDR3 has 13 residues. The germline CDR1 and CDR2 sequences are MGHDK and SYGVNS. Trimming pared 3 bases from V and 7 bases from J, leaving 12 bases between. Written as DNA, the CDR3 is TGTGCCAGCAGTGATTATACGCTGAGTGGCTACACCTTC. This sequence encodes CASSDYTLSGYTF.

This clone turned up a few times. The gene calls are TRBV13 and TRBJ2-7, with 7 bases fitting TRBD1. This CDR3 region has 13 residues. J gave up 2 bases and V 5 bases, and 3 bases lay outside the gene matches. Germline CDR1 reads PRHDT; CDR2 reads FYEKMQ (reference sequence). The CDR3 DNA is TGTGCCAGCAGCACCGACAGGGCCTACGAGCAGTACTTC. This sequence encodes CASSTDRAYEQYF.

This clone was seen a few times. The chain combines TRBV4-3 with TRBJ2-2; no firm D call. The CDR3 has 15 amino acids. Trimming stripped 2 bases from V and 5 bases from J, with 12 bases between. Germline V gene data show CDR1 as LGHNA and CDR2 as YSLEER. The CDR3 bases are TGCGCCAGCAGCCAAATGACGAGTGGAACCGGGGAGCTGTTTTTT. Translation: CASSQMTSGTGELFF.

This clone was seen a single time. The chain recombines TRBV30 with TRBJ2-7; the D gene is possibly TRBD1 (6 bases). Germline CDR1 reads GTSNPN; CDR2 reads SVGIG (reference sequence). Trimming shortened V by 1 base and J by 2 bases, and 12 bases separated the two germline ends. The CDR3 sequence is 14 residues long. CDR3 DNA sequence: TGTGCCTGGAGTGGAAGGGGGAACACCTACGAGCAGTACTTC. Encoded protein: CAWSGRGNTYEQYF.

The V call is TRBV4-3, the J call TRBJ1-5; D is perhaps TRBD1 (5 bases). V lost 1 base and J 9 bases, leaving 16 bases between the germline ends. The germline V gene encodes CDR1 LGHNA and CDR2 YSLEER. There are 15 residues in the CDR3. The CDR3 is CASSQGQGGIGPQHF. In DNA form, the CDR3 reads TGCGCCAGCAGCCAAGGCCAGGGAGGGATCGGGCCCCAGCATTTT.

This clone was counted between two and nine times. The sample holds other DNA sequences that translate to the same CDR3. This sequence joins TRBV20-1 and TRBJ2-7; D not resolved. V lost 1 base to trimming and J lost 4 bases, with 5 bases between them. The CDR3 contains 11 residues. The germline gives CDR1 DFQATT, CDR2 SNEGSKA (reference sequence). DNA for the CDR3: TGCAGTGCTAGAGGGGGTTACGAGCAGTACTTC. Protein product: CSARGGYEQYF.

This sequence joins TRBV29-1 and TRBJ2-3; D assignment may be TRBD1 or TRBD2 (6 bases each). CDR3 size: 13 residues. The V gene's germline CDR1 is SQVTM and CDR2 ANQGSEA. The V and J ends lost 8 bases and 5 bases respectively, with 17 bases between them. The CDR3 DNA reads TGCAGCTCAGAGGGGGGAGTGGGAGATACGCAGTATTTT. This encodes CSSEGGVGDTQYF.

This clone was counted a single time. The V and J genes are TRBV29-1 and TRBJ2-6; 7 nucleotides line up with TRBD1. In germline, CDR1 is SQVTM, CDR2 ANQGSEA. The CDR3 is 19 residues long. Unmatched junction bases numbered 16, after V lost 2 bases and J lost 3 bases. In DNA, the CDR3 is TGCAGCGTTGAACTTAGGACAGGCGGCTTTTTTGATGGGGCCAACGTCCTGACTTTC. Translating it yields CSVELRTGGFFDGANVLTF. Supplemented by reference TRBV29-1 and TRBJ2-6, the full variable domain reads SAVISQKPSRDICQRGTSLTIQCQVDSQVTMMFWYRQQPGQSLTLIATANQGSEATYESGFVIDKFPISRPNLTFSTLTVSNMSPEDSSIYLCSVELRTGGFFDGANVLTFGAGSRLTVL.

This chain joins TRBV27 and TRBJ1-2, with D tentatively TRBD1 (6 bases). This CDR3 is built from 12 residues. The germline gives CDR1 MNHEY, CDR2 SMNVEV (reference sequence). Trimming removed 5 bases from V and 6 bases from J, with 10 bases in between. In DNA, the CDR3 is TGTGCCAGCAGTGAGGCAGGGGATGGCTACACCTTC. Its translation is CASSEAGDGYTF.

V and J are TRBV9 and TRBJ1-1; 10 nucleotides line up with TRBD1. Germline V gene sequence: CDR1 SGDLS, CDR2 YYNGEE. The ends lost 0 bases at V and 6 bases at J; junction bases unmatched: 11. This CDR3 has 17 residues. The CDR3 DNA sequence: TGTGCCAGCAGCGTAGTGTCTGGGACAGGGGCATTTCCTGAAGCTTTCTTT. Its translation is CASSVVSGTGAFPEAFF.

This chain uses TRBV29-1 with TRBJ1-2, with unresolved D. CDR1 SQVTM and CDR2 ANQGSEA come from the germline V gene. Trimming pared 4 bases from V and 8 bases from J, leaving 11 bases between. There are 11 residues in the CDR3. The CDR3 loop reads CSVVAEDGYTF. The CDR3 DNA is TGCAGCGTTGTGGCGGAGGACGGCTACACCTTC.

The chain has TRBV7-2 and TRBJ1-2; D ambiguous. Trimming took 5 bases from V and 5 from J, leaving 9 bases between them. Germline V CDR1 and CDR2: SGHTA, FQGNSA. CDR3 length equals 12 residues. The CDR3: CASSQTSYGYTF. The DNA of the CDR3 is TGTGCCAGCAGCCAAACTTCTTATGGCTACACCTTC.

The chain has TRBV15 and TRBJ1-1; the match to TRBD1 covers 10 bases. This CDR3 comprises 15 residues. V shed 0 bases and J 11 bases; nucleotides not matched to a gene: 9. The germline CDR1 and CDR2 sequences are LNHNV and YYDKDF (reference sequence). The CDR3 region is CATSRDRDRGPFAFF. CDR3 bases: TGTGCCACCAGCAGAGACCGGGACAGGGGTCCTTTCGCTTTCTTT.

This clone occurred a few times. The CDR3 is CAIGGQINEKLFF. CDR3 sequence (DNA): TGTGCCATCGGGGGACAGATTAATGAAAAACTGTTTTTT. The chain links TRBV10-3 to TRBJ1-4; 7 nucleotides align to TRBD1. The CDR3 contains 13 residues. Losses at the gene ends were 8 bases for V and 4 bases for J; bases not matched to a gene: 4. Germline V gene data show CDR1 as ENHRY and CDR2 as SYGVKD.

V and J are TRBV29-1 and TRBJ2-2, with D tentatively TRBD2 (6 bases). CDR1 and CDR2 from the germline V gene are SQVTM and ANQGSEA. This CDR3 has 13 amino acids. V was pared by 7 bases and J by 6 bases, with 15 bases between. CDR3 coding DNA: TGCAGCGCGGAGGGACCAGATGCCGGGGAGCTGTTTTTT. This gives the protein CSAEGPDAGELFF.